Below, one T cell receptor beta chain is given with its context. The data belong to a study of blood T cell repertoires in COVID-19. Study background: Specimens from acute and convalescent COVID-19 originated in the United States, Italy and Spain.

In the original processing: Amplifying reference gene primers gave estimates of nucleated cell counts. Data came from immunoSEQ multiplex PCR; TCRdb stores just in-frame clones and leaves some out. V, J and clone size are taken as reported in that table, and D and trimming were inferred from the DNA itself. The data contain over 200,000 clones, over 80% of them seen just once; the ten biggest clones take up 1.3%. Enrollment of patients from Seattle took place during active infection, with longitudinal follow-up. This CDR3 region has 13 residues. Germline loops: CDR1 DFQATT, CDR2 SNEGSKA (reference sequence). Trimming cost V 3 bases and J 4 bases, with 10 bases left between them.

Sequencing was carried out using peripheral blood. The chain uses TRBV20-1 and TRBJ1-5, with a weak D call TRBD1 (5 bases). This receptor was taken from a woman in her 30s with COVID-19, enrolled during active disease. The CDR3 DNA is TGCAGTGCTAGTGTAGGGGAAAATCAGCCCCAGCATTTT. Protein product: CSASVGENQPQHF.